The 20 T cell receptor beta chains below were found in one sample sequenced in a study of blood T cell repertoires in COVID-19. Assay: immunoSEQ multiplex PCR; the TCRdb copy retains only in-frame clones and omits some. The table has fewer than 55,000 clones, about nine tenths seen once. Material for sequencing was peripheral blood. These TCRs come from a man at least 80 years old with active or convalescent COVID-19.

The chain employs TRBV18 and TRBJ2-2; 8 nucleotides match TRBD1. This CDR3 spans 17 amino acids. Trimming cost V 3 bases and J 4 bases; bases outside gene matches: 10. Per the germline V gene, CDR1 is KGHSH and CDR2 is LQKENI. The CDR3 DNA sequence: TGTGCCAGCTCACCCCCCAACGGACAGGGCGGCACCGGGGAGCTGTTTTTT. Translating it yields CASSPPNGQGGTGELFF.

The chain couples TRBV28 to TRBJ1-1; D perhaps matches TRBD1 (6 bases). Germline lookup yields CDR1 MDHEN and CDR2 SYDVKM. V was trimmed by 8 bases and J by 0 bases, leaving 19 bases between them. The CDR3 runs 16 residues. CDR3 bases: TGTGCCAGCCTGGAGAGGGGGAAGAAGTTGAACACTGAAGCTTTCTTT. It translates to CASLERGKKLNTEAFF.

The V call is TRBV6-2 or TRBV6-3, the J call TRBJ2-1, with a weak D call TRBD1 (6 bases). This CDR3 has 14 amino acids. Per the germline V gene, CDR1 is MNHEY and CDR2 is SVGEGT. Deletions cut 0 bases from V and 9 bases from J, with 12 bases between. In nucleotides, the CDR3 is TGTGCCAGCAGTTACTCAGGGGGATGGGGTGAGCAGTTCTTC. Amino acid sequence: CASSYSGGWGEQFF.

The rearrangement uses TRBV30 and TRBJ1-6; 8 positions agree with TRBD1. Germline V lookup: CDR1 GTSNPN, CDR2 SVGIG (reference sequence). V lost 2 bases and J lost 7; bases outside the gene matches: 10. The CDR3 runs 16 residues. CDR3 protein: CAWSQAQGAGNSPLHF. In DNA form, the CDR3 reads TGTGCCTGGAGTCAAGCCCAGGGGGCAGGGAATTCACCCCTCCACTTT. Supplemented by reference TRBV30 and TRBJ1-6, the full variable domain reads SQTIHQWPATLVQPVGSPLSLECTVEGTSNPNLYWYRQAAGRGLQLLFYSVGIGQISSEVPQNLSASRPQDRQFILSSKKLLLSDSGFYLCAWSQAQGAGNSPLHFGNGTRLTVT.

The chain carries TRBV27 and TRBJ1-2; D gene uncertain. CDR1 MNHEY and CDR2 SMNVEV come from the germline V gene (reference sequence). This CDR3 is built from 13 residues. The V end lost 6 bases, the J end lost 3 bases, and 11 bases lay between the germline ends. CDR3 amino acids: CASSVSGDYGYTF. CDR3 sequence (DNA): TGTGCCAGCAGCGTTTCGGGAGACTATGGCTACACCTTC.

This chain uses TRBV11-2 with TRBJ2-1, with D possibly being TRBD1 (5 bases). Trimming shortened V by 2 bases and J by 7 bases, and 18 bases separated the two germline ends. CDR1 is SGHAT, CDR2 FQNNGV, per germline. The CDR3 spans 16 residues. DNA of the CDR3: TGTGCCAGCAGCTTATCCGCCCAGGGAAGGTTAAATGAGCAGTTCTTC. Protein: CASSLSAQGRLNEQFF.

The chain uses TRBV6-2 or TRBV6-3 and TRBJ1-2; TRBD1 agrees at 8 bases. From germline, CDR1 is MNHEY and CDR2 SVGEGT. The CDR3 spans 18 residues. Unmatched junction bases numbered 16, after V lost 2 bases and J lost 5 bases. The CDR3 sequence is CASSYAGTGKLGGYGYTF. The CDR3 DNA reads TGTGCCAGCAGTTACGCCGGGACAGGAAAACTAGGTGGATATGGCTACACCTTC.

V gene TRBV6-2 or TRBV6-3 combines with J gene TRBJ1-2; tentatively, D is TRBD1 (5 bases). The CDR3 totals 17 residues. V was shortened by 5 bases and J by 1 base, with 20 bases between the two germline ends. The germline V gene has CDR1 MNHEY and CDR2 SVGEGT. CDR3 bases: TGTGCCAGCAGTCCGATAGTTTCCTACAGGATTAACTATGGCTACACCTTC. Its translation: CASSPIVSYRINYGYTF.

The chain combines TRBV28 with TRBJ2-7, with D possibly TRBD2 on 6 matching bases. Germline CDR1 is MDHEN and CDR2 is SYDVKM. V lost 5 bases and J lost 4, with 15 bases in between. The CDR3 length is 14 residues. DNA for the CDR3: TGTGCCAGCAGTCCCTCCGGGGAGGATTACGAGCAGTACTTC. Protein sequence: CASSPSGEDYEQYF.

CDR3 nucleotides: TGTGCCAGTAGGACCAACAGGGACTATGGCTACACCTTC. Protein sequence: CASRTNRDYGYTF. V is TRBV19 and J is TRBJ1-2, with TRBD1 as a possible D gene (6 bases). The CDR3 covers 13 residues. Trimming shortened V by 6 bases and J by 3 bases, and 11 bases separated the two germline ends. Germline CDR1 is LNHDA and CDR2 is SQIVND (reference sequence). Full variable domain (remainder filled in from reference TRBV19 and TRBJ1-2): DGGITQSPKYLFRKEGQNVTLSCEQNLNHDAMYWYRQDPGQGLRLIYYSQIVNDFQKGDIAEGYSVSREKKESFPLTVTSAQKNPTAFYLCASRTNRDYGYTFGSGTRLTVV.

The chain is built from TRBV4-1 and TRBJ2-1; the match to TRBD2 covers 11 bases. The CDR3 is 19 residues long. Germline V gene lookup returns CDR1 MGHRA and CDR2 YSYEKL. V dropped 4 bases and J dropped 7; count of bases not matched to a gene: 18. The CDR3 here is CASSPLPSFLAGGKNEQFF. The CDR3 coding sequence is TGCGCCAGCAGCCCCCTTCCTTCTTTCCTAGCGGGGGGTAAGAATGAGCAGTTCTTC.

V gene TRBV6-4 combines with J gene TRBJ2-2; no reliable D call. The germline V gene encodes CDR1 MRHNA and CDR2 SNTAGT. Deletions cut 4 bases from V and 6 bases from J, with 9 bases between. The CDR3 covers 13 residues. The CDR3 DNA follows: TGTGCCAGCAGTGTGCGCGGAGCCGGGGAGCTGTTTTTT. Translating it yields CASSVRGAGELFF.

This clone was observed a handful of times. This chain links TRBV18 with TRBJ2-7; D remains ambiguous. Germline values: CDR1 KGHSH, CDR2 LQKENI. CDR3 size: 14 residues. V was pared by 0 bases and J by 4 bases, with 10 bases between. In DNA form, the CDR3 reads TGTGCCAGCTCACCACCGACGACACTTTACGAGCAGTACTTC. Encoded protein: CASSPPTTLYEQYF.

The rearrangement joins TRBV28 to TRBJ1-3; TRBD1 aligns across 7 bases. J lost 1 base, V lost 4 bases, and 13 bases had no gene match. CDR1 and CDR2 (germline): MDHEN, SYDVKM. The CDR3 extends over 18 amino acids. The chain's CDR3 is CASSSPLVTGQSGNTIYF. The CDR3 nucleotides read TGTGCCAGCAGTTCCCCCTTGGTGACAGGGCAGTCTGGAAACACCATATATTTT.

The genes are TRBV18 and TRBJ1-1; D uncertain. The germline gives CDR1 KGHSH, CDR2 LQKENI. The CDR3 contains 13 residues. With 3 bases removed from V and 0 bases from J, the gap between germline ends came to 5 bases. CDR3 region: CASSPALNTEAFF. DNA for the CDR3: TGTGCCAGCTCACCGGCATTGAACACTGAAGCTTTCTTT.

V usage is TRBV28 and J usage is TRBJ2-7; D is uncertain. CDR1 and CDR2 from the germline V gene are MDHEN and SYDVKM. The length of the CDR3 is 11 residues. Trimming left V 6 bases short and J 3 bases short, with 6 bases between. The CDR3 loop reads CASSRDYEQYF. CDR3 DNA sequence: TGTGCCAGCAGCCGCGACTACGAGCAGTACTTC.

The V call is TRBV6-6, the J call TRBJ2-6; weak D call: TRBD1 (6 bases). This CDR3 has 15 residues. Looked up from germline, CDR1 is MNHNY and CDR2 is SVGAGI (reference sequence). The V and J ends lost 6 bases and 4 bases respectively, with 13 bases between them. The CDR3 loop is CASRDAGVGANVLTF. In nucleotides, the CDR3 is TGTGCCAGCAGGGATGCAGGGGTCGGGGCCAACGTCCTGACTTTC.

This sequence joins TRBV19 and TRBJ2-3; D not resolved. V dropped 5 bases and J dropped 3 bases, with 6 bases sitting between them. Per the germline V gene, CDR1 is LNHDA and CDR2 is SQIVND (reference sequence). The CDR3 extends over 12 amino acids. The CDR3: CASSPSTDTQYF. DNA of the CDR3: TGTGCCAGTAGTCCCTCGACAGATACGCAGTATTTT.

The CDR3 region is CASSLGGGMVTDTQYF. The CDR3 bases are TGTGCCAGCAGCTTAGGGGGGGGCATGGTGACAGATACGCAGTATTTT. This chain joins TRBV7-9 and TRBJ2-3; perhaps TRBD2 as D (7 bases). This CDR3 has 16 residues. Germline-derived CDR1 and CDR2 are SEHNR and FQNEAQ (reference sequence). V was shortened by 1 base and J by 3 bases, with 14 bases between the two germline ends.

V gene TRBV19 combines with J gene TRBJ1-2, with 7 nucleotides matching TRBD1. From germline, CDR1 is LNHDA and CDR2 SQIVND (reference sequence). The CDR3 is 14 amino acids. With V trimmed by 3 bases and J by 5 bases, 6 bases remained unmatched. CDR3 sequence reads: CASSIRKQGYGYTF. The CDR3 nucleotides read TGTGCCAGTAGTATTCGGAAACAGGGGTATGGCTACACCTTC.